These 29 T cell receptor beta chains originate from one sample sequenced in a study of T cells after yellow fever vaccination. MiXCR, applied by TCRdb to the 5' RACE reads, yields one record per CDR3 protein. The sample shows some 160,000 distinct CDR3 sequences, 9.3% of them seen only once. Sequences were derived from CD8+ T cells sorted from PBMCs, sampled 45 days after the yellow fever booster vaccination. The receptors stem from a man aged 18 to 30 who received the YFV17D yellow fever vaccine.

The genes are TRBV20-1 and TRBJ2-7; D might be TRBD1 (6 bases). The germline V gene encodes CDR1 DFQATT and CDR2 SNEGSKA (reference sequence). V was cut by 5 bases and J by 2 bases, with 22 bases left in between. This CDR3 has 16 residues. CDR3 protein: CSALLLSGTPPYEQYF. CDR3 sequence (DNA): TGCAGTGCTCTTTTATTGTCCGGGACACCTCCCTACGAGCAGTACTTC.

The DNA for the CDR3 is TGCGCCAGCAGCCAACCCCGGGGGGGGGACCAAGAGACCCAGTACTTC. Residues: CASSQPRGGDQETQYF. This chain connects TRBV4-1 to TRBJ2-5; 8 nucleotides line up with TRBD2. Germline CDR1 is MGHRA and CDR2 is YSYEKL. The CDR3 is 16 amino acids. With 2 bases clipped from V and 0 bases from J, the junction kept 5 bases outside the gene matches.

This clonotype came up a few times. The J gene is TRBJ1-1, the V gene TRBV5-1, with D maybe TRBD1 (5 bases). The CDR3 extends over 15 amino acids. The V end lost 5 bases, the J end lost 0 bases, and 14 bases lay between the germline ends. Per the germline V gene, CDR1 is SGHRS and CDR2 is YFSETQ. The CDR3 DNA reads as TGCGCCAGCAGGGTGACGGGACGGATGAACACTGAAGCTTTCTTT. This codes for CASRVTGRMNTEAFF.

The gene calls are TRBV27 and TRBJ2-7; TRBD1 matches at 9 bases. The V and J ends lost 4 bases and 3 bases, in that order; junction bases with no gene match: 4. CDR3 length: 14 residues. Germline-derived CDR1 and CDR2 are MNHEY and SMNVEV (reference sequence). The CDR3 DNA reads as TGTGCCAGCAGTTACGGACAGGGGTTCTACGAGCAGTACTTC. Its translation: CASSYGQGFYEQYF.

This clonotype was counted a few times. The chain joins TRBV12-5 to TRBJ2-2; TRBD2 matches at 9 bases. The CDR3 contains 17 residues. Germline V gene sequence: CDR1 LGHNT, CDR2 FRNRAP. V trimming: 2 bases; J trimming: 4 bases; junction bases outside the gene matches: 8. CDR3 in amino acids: CASGLSRAGGGTGELFF. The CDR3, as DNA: TGTGCTAGTGGTTTGTCCCGCGCGGGGGGGGGCACCGGGGAGCTGTTTTTT.

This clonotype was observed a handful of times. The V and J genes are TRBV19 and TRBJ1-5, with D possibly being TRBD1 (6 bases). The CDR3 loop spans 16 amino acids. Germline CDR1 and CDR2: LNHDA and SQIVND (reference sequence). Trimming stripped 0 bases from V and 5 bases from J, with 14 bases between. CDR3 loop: CASSIDPRRGYQPQHF. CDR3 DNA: TGTGCCAGTAGTATAGATCCGCGGAGGGGGTATCAGCCCCAGCATTTT.

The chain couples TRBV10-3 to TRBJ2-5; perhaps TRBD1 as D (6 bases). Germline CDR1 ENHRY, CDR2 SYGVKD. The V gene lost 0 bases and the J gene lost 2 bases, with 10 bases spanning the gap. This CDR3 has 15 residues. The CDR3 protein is CAISESGAVQETQYF. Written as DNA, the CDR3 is TGTGCCATCAGTGAGTCGGGGGCGGTACAAGAGACCCAGTACTTC.

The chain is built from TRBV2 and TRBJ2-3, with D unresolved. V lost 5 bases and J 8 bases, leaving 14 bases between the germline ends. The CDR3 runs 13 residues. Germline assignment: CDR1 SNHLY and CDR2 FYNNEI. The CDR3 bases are TGTGCCAGCAGTCCCCGTACCCCAGTTACGCAGTATTTT. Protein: CASSPRTPVTQYF.

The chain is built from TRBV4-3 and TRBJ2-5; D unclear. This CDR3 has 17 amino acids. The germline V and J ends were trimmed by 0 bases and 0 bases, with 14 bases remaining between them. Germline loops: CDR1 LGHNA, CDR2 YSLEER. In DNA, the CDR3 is TGCGCCAGCAGCCAAGAACGAACAGACACATACCAAGAGACCCAGTACTTC. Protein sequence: CASSQERTDTYQETQYF.

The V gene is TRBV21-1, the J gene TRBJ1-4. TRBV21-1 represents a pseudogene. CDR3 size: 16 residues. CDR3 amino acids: CASSKDPEALREKLFF. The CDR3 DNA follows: TGTGCCAGCAGCAAAGATCCGGAGGCCCTACGCGAGAAACTGTTTTTT.

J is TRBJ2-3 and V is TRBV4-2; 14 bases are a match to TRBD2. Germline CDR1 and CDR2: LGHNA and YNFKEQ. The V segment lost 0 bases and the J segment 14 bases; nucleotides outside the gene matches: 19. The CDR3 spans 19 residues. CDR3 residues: CASSQDWVAPLTSGGDLYF. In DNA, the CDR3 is TGTGCCAGCAGCCAAGATTGGGTTGCCCCCTTGACTAGCGGGGGGGATCTGTATTTT.

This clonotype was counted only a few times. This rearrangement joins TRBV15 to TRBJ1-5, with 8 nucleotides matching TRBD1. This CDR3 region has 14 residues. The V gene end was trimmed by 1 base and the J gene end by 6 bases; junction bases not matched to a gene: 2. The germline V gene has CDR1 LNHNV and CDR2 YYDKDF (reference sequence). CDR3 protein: CATSRATGAQPQHF. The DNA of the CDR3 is TGTGCCACCAGCAGAGCGACAGGGGCTCAGCCCCAGCATTTT.

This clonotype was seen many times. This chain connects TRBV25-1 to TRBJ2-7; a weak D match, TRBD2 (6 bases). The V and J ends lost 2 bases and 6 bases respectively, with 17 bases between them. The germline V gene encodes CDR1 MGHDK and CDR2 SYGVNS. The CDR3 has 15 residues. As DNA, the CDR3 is TGTGCCAGCAGTGAAAATGTACTAGGAGGGGCCGAGCAGTACTTC. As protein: CASSENVLGGAEQYF.

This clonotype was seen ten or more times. CDR3 protein: CAISESSGGASDTQYF. The CDR3 DNA reads as TGTGCCATCAGTGAGTCGAGCGGGGGGGCATCAGATACGCAGTATTTT. The gene calls are TRBV10-3 and TRBJ2-3; 10 bases line up with TRBD2. Looked up from germline, CDR1 is ENHRY and CDR2 is SYGVKD. CDR3 length: 16 residues. Losses at the gene ends were 0 bases for V and 4 bases for J; bases not matched to a gene: 4.

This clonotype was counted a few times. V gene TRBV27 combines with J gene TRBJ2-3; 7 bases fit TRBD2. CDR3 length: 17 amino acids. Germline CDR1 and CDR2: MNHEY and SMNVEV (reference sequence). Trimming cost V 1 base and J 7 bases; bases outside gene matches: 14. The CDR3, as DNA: TGTGCCAGCAGTTTATTGGGCAGGGAGGGCCTAGTCTATACGCAGTATTTT. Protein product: CASSLLGREGLVYTQYF.

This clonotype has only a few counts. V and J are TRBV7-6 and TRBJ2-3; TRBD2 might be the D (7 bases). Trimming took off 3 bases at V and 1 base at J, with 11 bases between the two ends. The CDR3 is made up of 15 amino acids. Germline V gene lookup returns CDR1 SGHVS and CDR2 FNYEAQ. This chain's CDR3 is CASSLRGGRTDTQYF. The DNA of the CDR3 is TGTGCCAGCAGCTTGAGGGGGGGCCGCACAGATACGCAGTATTTT.

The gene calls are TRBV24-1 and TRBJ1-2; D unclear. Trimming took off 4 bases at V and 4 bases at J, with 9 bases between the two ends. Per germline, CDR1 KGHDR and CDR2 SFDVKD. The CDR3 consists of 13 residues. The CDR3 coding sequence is TGTGCCACCAGTGACAGCCAACCCTATGGCTACACCTTC. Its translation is CATSDSQPYGYTF.

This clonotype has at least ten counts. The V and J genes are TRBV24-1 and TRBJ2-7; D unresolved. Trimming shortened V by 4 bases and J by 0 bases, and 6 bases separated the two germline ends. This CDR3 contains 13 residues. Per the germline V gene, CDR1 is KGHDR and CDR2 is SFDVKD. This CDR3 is CATSEHSSYEQYV. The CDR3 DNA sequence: TGTGCCACCAGTGAGCACAGCTCCTACGAGCAGTACGTC.

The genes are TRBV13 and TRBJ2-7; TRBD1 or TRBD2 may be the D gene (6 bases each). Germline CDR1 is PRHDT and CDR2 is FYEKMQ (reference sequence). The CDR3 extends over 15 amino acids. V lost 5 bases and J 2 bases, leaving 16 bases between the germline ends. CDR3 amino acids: CASSQQGGFAYEQYV. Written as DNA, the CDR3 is TGTGCCAGCAGCCAACAGGGAGGCTTCGCCTACGAGCAGTACGTC.

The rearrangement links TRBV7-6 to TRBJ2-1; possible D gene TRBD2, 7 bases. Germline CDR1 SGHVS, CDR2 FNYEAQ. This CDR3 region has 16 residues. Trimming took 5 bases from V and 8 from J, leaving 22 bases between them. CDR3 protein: CASSRGGQGAYDEQFF. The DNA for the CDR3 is TGTGCCAGCAGCAGGGGGGGGCAGGGCGCGTACGATGAGCAGTTCTTC.

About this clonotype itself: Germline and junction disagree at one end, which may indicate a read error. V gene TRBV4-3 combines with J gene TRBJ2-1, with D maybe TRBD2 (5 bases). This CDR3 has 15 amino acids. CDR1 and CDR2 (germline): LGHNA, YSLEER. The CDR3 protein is CASRQDWEPYNEQFF. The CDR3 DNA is TGCGCCAGCAGACAAGATTGGGAGCCCTACAATGAGCAGTTCTTC.

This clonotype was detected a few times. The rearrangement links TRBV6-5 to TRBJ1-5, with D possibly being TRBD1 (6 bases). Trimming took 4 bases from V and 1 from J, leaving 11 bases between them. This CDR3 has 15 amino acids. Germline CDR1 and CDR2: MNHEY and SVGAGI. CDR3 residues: CASSSEGGSNQPQHF. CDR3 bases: TGTGCCAGCAGTTCGGAAGGGGGAAGCAATCAGCCCCAGCATTTT.

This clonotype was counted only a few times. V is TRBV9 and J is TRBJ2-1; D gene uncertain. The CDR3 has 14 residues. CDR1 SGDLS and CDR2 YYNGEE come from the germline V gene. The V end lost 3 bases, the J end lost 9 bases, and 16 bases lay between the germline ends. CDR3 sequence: CASSGPPPWSEQFF. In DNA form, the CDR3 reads TGTGCCAGCAGCGGGCCACCGCCTTGGTCTGAGCAGTTCTTC.

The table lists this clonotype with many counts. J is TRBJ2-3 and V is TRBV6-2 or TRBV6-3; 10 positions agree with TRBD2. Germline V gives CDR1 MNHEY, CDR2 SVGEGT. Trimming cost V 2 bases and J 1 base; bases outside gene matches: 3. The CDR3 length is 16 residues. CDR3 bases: TGTGCCAGCAGTTACCCAACTAGCGGGGGCACAGATACGCAGTATTTT. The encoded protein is CASSYPTSGGTDTQYF.

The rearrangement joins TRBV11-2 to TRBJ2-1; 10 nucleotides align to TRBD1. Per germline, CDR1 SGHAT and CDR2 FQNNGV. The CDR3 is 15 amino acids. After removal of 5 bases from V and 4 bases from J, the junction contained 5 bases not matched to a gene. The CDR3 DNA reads TGTGCCAGCAGCAACCGGGACAGGGGATACAATGAGCAGTTCTTC. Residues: CASSNRDRGYNEQFF.

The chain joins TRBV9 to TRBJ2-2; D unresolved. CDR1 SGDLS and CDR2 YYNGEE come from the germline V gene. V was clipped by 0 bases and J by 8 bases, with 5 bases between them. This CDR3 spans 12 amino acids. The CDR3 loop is CASSVGKGELFF. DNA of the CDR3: TGTGCCAGCAGCGTAGGGAAGGGGGAGCTGTTTTTT.

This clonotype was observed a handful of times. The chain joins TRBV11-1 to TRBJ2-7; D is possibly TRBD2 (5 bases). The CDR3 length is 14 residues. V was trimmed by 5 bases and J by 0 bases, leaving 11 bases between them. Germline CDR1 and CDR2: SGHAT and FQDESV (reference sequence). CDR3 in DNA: TGTGCCAGCAGCAAGGTGGGGAGCTCCTACGAGCAGTACTTC. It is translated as CASSKVGSSYEQYF. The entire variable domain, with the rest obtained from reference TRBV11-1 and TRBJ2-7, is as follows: EAEVAQSPRYKITEKSQAVAFWCDPISGHATLYWYRQILGQGPELLVQFQDESVVDDSQLPKDRFSAERLKGVDSTLKIQPAELGDSAMYLCASSKVGSSYEQYFGPGTRLTVT.

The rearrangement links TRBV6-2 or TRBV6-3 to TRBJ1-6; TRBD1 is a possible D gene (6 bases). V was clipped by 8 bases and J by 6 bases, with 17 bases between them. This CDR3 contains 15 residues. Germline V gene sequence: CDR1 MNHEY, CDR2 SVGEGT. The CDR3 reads CASDTTGHSNSPLHF. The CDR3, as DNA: TGTGCCAGCGATACAACGGGACACTCTAATTCACCCCTCCACTTT.

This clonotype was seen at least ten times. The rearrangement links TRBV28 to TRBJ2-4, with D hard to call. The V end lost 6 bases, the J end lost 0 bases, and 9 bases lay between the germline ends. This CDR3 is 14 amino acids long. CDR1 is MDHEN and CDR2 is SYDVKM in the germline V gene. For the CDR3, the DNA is TGTGCCAGCAGATACAGCTTAGCCAAAAACATTCAGTACTTC. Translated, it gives CASRYSLAKNIQYF.